The sequence of this T cell receptor beta chain was determined in a study of Ad26.COV2.S vaccination and SARS-CoV-2 variants. Overall study results and limits: People who got the vaccine had more spike-specific TCR breadth than people who got placebo.

The CDR3 is 14 amino acids. Germline-derived CDR1 and CDR2 are MNHEY and SVGEGT. V lost 7 bases, J lost 1 base, and 6 bases stayed unmatched. Treatment in this sample: some 20 received Ad26.COV2.S at low or high dose, single or two shots; about 5 received placebo; per-sample allocation not given. Sampling took place 63 days after the first vaccine or placebo injection. The assay was immunoSEQ multiplex PCR, and TCRdb's table has in-frame clones only and misses some. Among 300,000 to 350,000 clones listed, roughly 90% were seen once. Notes on this clone: The antigen is undetermined.

This receptor was identified in a person between 18 and 59 years old who received the Ad26.COV2.S COVID-19 vaccine or a placebo. This specimen was peripheral blood, taken in a trial of Ad26.COV2.S vaccine versus placebo. The gene calls are TRBV6-2 or TRBV6-3 and TRBJ1-1; 7 bases line up with TRBD1. This chain's CDR3 is CASIPDRQNTEAFF. Written as DNA, the CDR3 is TGTGCCAGCATCCCGGACAGGCAGAACACTGAAGCTTTCTTT.